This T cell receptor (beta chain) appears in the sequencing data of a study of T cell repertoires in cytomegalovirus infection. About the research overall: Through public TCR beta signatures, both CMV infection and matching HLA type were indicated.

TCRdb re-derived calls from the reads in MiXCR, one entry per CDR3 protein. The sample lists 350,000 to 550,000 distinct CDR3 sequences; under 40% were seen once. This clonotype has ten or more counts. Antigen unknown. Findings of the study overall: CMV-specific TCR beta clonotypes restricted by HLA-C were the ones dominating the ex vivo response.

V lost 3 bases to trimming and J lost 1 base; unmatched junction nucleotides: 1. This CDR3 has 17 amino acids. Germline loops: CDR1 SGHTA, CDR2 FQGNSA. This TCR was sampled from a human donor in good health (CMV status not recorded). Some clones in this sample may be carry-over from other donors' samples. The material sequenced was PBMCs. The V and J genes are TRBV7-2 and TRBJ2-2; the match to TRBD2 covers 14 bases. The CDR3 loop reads CASSFGTSGGNTGELFF. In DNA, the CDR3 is TGTGCCAGCAGCTTTGGGACTAGCGGGGGGAACACCGGGGAGCTGTTTTTT.